These 29 T cell receptor beta chains were sequenced from one sample in a study of CD8+CD57+ T cells in acquired aplastic anemia. Using genomic DNA as the template, TCR beta VDJ and CDR3 profiling was carried out. From the reads, TCRdb called clonotypes with MiXCR, one entry per CDR3 protein. The table shows under 200,000 distinct CDR3 sequences, with less than 65% occurring only once. Sequenced sample: sorted CD4+, CD8+, or CD8+CD57+ T cells (not recorded which) from PBMCs. The receptors come from a human donor with severe aplastic anemia or a healthy control (not recorded which).

The chain joins TRBV2 to TRBJ1-2; D gene uncertain. Germline CDR1 is SNHLY and CDR2 is FYNNEI. The V gene lost 0 bases and the J gene lost 4 bases, with 9 bases spanning the gap. This CDR3 contains 14 residues. The DNA for the CDR3 is TGTGCCAGCAGTGAAGCGCGGCAGATCTATGGCTACACCTTC. This codes for CASSEARQIYGYTF.

This clonotype was detected a few times. The rearrangement uses TRBV7-9 and TRBJ2-1, with 13 bases matching TRBD2. Unmatched junction bases numbered 8, after V lost 5 bases and J lost 7 bases. Per the germline V gene, CDR1 is SEHNR and CDR2 is FQNEAQ (reference sequence). This CDR3 is 16 amino acids long. CDR3 region: CASSPTSGRDKNEQFF. The DNA for the CDR3 is TGTGCCAGCAGCCCCACTAGCGGGAGGGATAAAAATGAGCAGTTCTTC. Full variable domain (outside the CDR3, taken from reference TRBV7-9 and TRBJ2-1): DTGVSQNPRHKITKRGQNVTFRCDPISEHNRLYWYRQTLGQGPEFLTYFQNEAQLEKSRLLSDRFSAERPKGSFSTLEIQRTEQGDSAMYLCASSPTSGRDKNEQFFGPGTRLTVL.

The chain employs TRBV7-9 and TRBJ2-1, with D tentatively TRBD2 (5 bases). V was pared by 3 bases and J by 5 bases, with 11 bases between. CDR1 SEHNR and CDR2 FQNEAQ come from the germline V gene (reference sequence). There are 14 residues in the CDR3. The CDR3 reads CASSLSQTNNEQFF. CDR3 in DNA: TGTGCCAGCAGCTTGTCCCAGACTAACAATGAGCAGTTCTTC.

The chain has TRBV4-1 and TRBJ2-5; TRBD1 is a possible D gene (6 bases). The CDR3 has 16 amino acids. Germline-derived CDR1 and CDR2 are MGHRA and YSYEKL. V gave up 3 bases and J gave up 5 bases, with 19 bases separating them. This CDR3 reads CASSHLRDTRAETQYF. The CDR3 nucleotides read TGCGCCAGCAGCCATCTCCGGGACACGCGAGCGGAGACCCAGTACTTC.

The rearrangement uses TRBV20-1 and TRBJ2-7; the match to TRBD1 covers 7 bases. This CDR3 is 14 amino acids long. V shed 3 bases and J 3 bases; nucleotides not matched to a gene: 8. Germline CDR1 DFQATT, CDR2 SNEGSKA (reference sequence). The CDR3 reads CSARIGGLSYEQYF. CDR3 nucleotide sequence: TGCAGTGCTAGGATAGGGGGCCTGAGCTACGAGCAGTACTTC.

The sample holds one count of this clonotype. V and J are TRBV12-3 or TRBV12-4 and TRBJ2-7, with a weak D call TRBD1 (5 bases). This CDR3 region has 14 residues. Trimming cost V 1 base and J 2 bases, with 9 bases left between them. The CDR3 spells CASSLGQCTYEQYF. The CDR3 bases are TGTGCCAGCAGTTTAGGACAGTGTACCTACGAGCAGTACTTC.

The chain has TRBV24-1 and TRBJ1-1, with unresolved D. CDR3 length equals 12 residues. Germline CDR1 reads KGHDR; CDR2 reads SFDVKD. V was shortened by 3 bases and J by 4 bases, with 5 bases between the two germline ends. CDR3 bases: TGTGCCACCAGTGATCGAAGCACTGAAGCTTTCTTT. This codes for CATSDRSTEAFF.

The chain employs TRBV7-9 and TRBJ2-7; 8 bases fit TRBD2. The CDR3 covers 12 residues. The V and J ends lost 5 bases and 7 bases, in that order; junction bases with no gene match: 4. Looked up from germline, CDR1 is SEHNR and CDR2 is FQNEAQ (reference sequence). In DNA form, the CDR3 reads TGTGCCAGCAGCCCTACGGGGGGGGAGCAGTACTTC. Its translation: CASSPTGGEQYF.

This clonotype was found a few times. This rearrangement joins TRBV14 to TRBJ2-7, with D uncertain. This CDR3 is built from 12 residues. With 4 bases removed from V and 1 base from J, the gap between germline ends came to 5 bases. Germline CDR1 SGHDN, CDR2 FVKESK. CDR3 nucleotide sequence: TGTGCCAGCAGCCCCCATTCCTACGAGCAGTACTTC. This gives the protein CASSPHSYEQYF.

J is TRBJ2-7 and V is TRBV7-9, with a weak D call TRBD2 (6 bases). Trimming cost V 7 bases and J 2 bases, with 9 bases left between them. This CDR3 is built from 12 residues. Per the germline V gene, CDR1 is SEHNR and CDR2 is FQNEAQ (reference sequence). The CDR3 DNA follows: TGTGCCAGCATTGGGGGGACCTACGAGCAGTACTTC. This encodes CASIGGTYEQYF.

This clonotype was seen at least ten times. V is TRBV5-1 and J is TRBJ2-7, with 8 nucleotides matching TRBD1. Germline V gives CDR1 SGHRS, CDR2 YFSETQ. Unmatched junction bases numbered 5, after V lost 2 bases and J lost 4 bases. The CDR3 runs to 14 residues. The CDR3 protein is CASSFAGQGYEQYF. CDR3 sequence (DNA): TGCGCCAGCAGCTTCGCAGGACAGGGTTACGAGCAGTACTTC.

Remarks on this clonotype: A read error may account for a junction end that differs from germline. The chain is built from TRBV5-5 and TRBJ2-1, with D perhaps matching TRBD2 (5 bases). This CDR3 has 14 residues. Germline CDR1 is SGHKS and CDR2 is YYEKEE (reference sequence). The DNA for the CDR3 is TGTGCCAGCAGGGGTGGGAGCTCCTACAATGAGCAGCTCTTC. As protein: CASRGGSSYNEQLF.

As regards this clonotype: This likely comes from a read error, as the CDR3 has no conserved phenylalanine or tryptophan at its end. This chain links TRBV19 with TRBJ2-7; weak D call: TRBD2 (5 bases). The CDR3 spans 16 residues. Trimming cost V 0 bases and J 3 bases, with 15 bases left between them. The germline V gene encodes CDR1 LNHDA and CDR2 SQIVND (reference sequence). CDR3 nucleotide sequence: TGTGCCAGTAGTATAGATCGTGAGGGTGTAGGCTACGAGCAGTACCTC. This translates into CASSIDREGVGYEQYL.

The V and J genes are TRBV29-1 and TRBJ2-7; D may correspond to TRBD1 or TRBD2 (5 bases each). V was cut by 0 bases and J by 6 bases, with 12 bases left in between. Germline V CDR1 and CDR2: SQVTM, ANQGSEA. The CDR3 is 13 residues long. The CDR3 DNA sequence: TGCAGCGTTGAAGATCTTGAGGGGTCCGAGCAGTACTTC. Protein product: CSVEDLEGSEQYF.

V usage is TRBV19 and J usage is TRBJ1-3; the D is unclear. Germline CDR1 and CDR2: LNHDA and SQIVND (reference sequence). The V end was cut by 6 bases, the J end by 0 bases, with 9 bases between. The CDR3 contains 14 residues. CDR3 sequence: CASRYSDSGNTIYF. The CDR3 region has the DNA TGTGCCAGTAGATACTCAGACTCTGGAAACACCATATATTTT.

This clonotype was detected many times. The chain links TRBV9 to TRBJ2-1; perhaps TRBD2 as D (7 bases). This CDR3 spans 15 amino acids. Trimming removed 2 bases from V and 7 bases from J, with 16 bases in between. Per the germline V gene, CDR1 is SGDLS and CDR2 is YYNGEE. The CDR3 region is CASSVWGGAENEQFF. The CDR3 region has the DNA TGTGCCAGCAGCGTTTGGGGGGGGGCCGAAAATGAGCAGTTCTTC.

As to this clonotype: Germline and junction disagree at one end, which may indicate a read error. The chain links TRBV19 to TRBJ1-5; a weak D match, TRBD1 (5 bases). CDR3 size: 14 residues. Germline V lookup: CDR1 LNHDA, CDR2 SQIVND (reference sequence). The CDR3 sequence is CASRGREASQPQHF. As DNA, the CDR3 is TGCGCCAGTCGGGGCAGGGAGGCTAGTCAGCCCCAGCATTTT.

Many counts were recorded for this clonotype. V usage is TRBV7-8 and J usage is TRBJ2-3; D is unresolved. CDR3 length: 15 residues. Trimming took 7 bases from V and 2 from J, leaving 16 bases between them. Germline CDR1 and CDR2: SGHVS and FQNEAQ. In DNA form, the CDR3 reads TGTGCCAGCAAGACCGGCCCGCGCACCACAGATACGCAGTATTTT. Amino acids: CASKTGPRTTDTQYF.

The V call is TRBV9, the J call TRBJ2-7; TRBD1 aligns across 9 bases. V dropped 5 bases and J dropped 4; count of bases not matched to a gene: 19. The CDR3 runs 18 residues. Germline CDR1 reads SGDLS; CDR2 reads YYNGEE. CDR3 sequence (DNA): TGTGCCAGCAGTAACGCTAACAGGGGGCAAGACAGGGCGTACGAGCAGTACTTC. Protein: CASSNANRGQDRAYEQYF.

The V and J genes are TRBV19 and TRBJ1-6; D remains unclear. Germline CDR1 LNHDA, CDR2 SQIVND (reference sequence). This CDR3 contains 14 residues. V was clipped by 5 bases and J by 9 bases, with 14 bases between them. Here the CDR3 reads CASSGEAQRSPLHF. For the CDR3, the DNA is TGTGCCAGTAGTGGGGAAGCCCAGCGTTCACCCCTCCACTTT.

This rearrangement joins TRBV10-3 to TRBJ2-7; no clear D. V was pared by 10 bases and J by 0 bases, with 13 bases between. The germline V gene encodes CDR1 ENHRY and CDR2 SYGVKD. CDR3 length: 13 amino acids. The CDR3 nucleotides are TGTGCCAGCAGCTCCTACGACTCCTACGAGCAGTACTTC. Its translation is CASSSYDSYEQYF.

A word on this clonotype: In this CDR3 the conserved last residue, phenylalanine or tryptophan, is missing, so a read error is likely. It is unclear where the CDR3 begins or ends on the DNA, so no DNA is shown, and the CDR3 is as TCRdb lists it. The CDR3 reads CASSFPGGTGETL. This chain links TRBV12-3 or TRBV12-4 with TRBJ1-2; whether TRBD1, the table's D call, matches the DNA was not checked. The CDR3 adds up to 13 amino acids, both ends counted.

On this clonotype itself: Compared with germline, one end of the junction differs, possibly owing to a read error. CDR3 protein: CASSVYPINTEAFF. In nucleotides, the CDR3 is TGTGCCAGCAGCGTATACCCCATAAACACTGAAGCCTTCTTT. This rearrangement joins TRBV9 to TRBJ1-1, with D unresolved. This CDR3 is 14 amino acids long. Germline lookup yields CDR1 SGDLS and CDR2 YYNGEE.

The chain joins TRBV5-4 to TRBJ2-5; D is possibly TRBD1 (6 bases). Germline CDR1 reads SGHNT; CDR2 reads YYREEE (reference sequence). Trimming took 6 bases from V and 4 from J, leaving 13 bases between them. The CDR3 runs 13 residues. The CDR3 bases are TGTGCCAGCACAGGACAGAAGGGAGAGACCCAGTACTTC. It codes for CASTGQKGETQYF.

This clonotype was found a few times. A single base separates this from a much larger clone, so it may be a read error. The rearrangement uses TRBV6-5 and TRBJ1-1; 9 bases map to TRBD1. Germline V gene lookup returns CDR1 MNHEY and CDR2 SVGAGI. The V and J ends lost 0 bases and 6 bases, in that order; junction bases with no gene match: 5. This CDR3 has 15 amino acids. CDR3 protein: CASSYSGTGHAEAFF. The CDR3 coding sequence is TGTGCCAGCAGTTACTCAGGGACAGGGCACGCTGAAGCTTTCTTT.

The CDR3 protein is CATTTGGVNGAFF. The CDR3 DNA sequence: TGTGCCACCACGACAGGGGGCGTGAATGGAGCTTTCTTT. The rearrangement links TRBV7-9 to TRBJ1-1, with 10 bases identical to TRBD1. The trim removed 10 bases at V and 10 bases at J, leaving 12 bases unmatched. CDR1 SEHNR and CDR2 FQNEAQ come from the germline V gene (reference sequence). This CDR3 is 13 amino acids long.

The J gene is TRBJ2-7, the V gene TRBV7-2, with 9 bases aligning to TRBD1. Germline V gene sequence: CDR1 SGHTA, CDR2 FQGNSA. This CDR3 comprises 15 residues. The V segment lost 5 bases and the J segment 2 bases; nucleotides outside the gene matches: 7. The CDR3 region is CASSPLWDRAYEQYF. Here the CDR3 DNA reads TGTGCCAGCAGCCCCCTGTGGGACAGGGCCTACGAGCAGTACTTC.

This clonotype was picked up one time. The chain employs TRBV10-2 and TRBJ1-2; 7 bases match TRBD1. J was trimmed by 0 bases and V by 0 bases; bases with no gene match: 7. Germline lookup yields CDR1 WSHSY and CDR2 SAAADI. CDR3 length: 17 residues. CDR3 loop: CASSESRGGTANYGYTF. CDR3 in DNA: TGCGCCAGCAGTGAGTCGAGAGGGGGCACCGCTAACTATGGCTACACCTTC.

V usage is TRBV25-1 and J usage is TRBJ1-2; TRBD1 is a possible D gene (6 bases). This CDR3 is 13 amino acids long. Germline CDR1 MGHDK, CDR2 SYGVNS. V lost 2 bases and J lost 7, with 11 bases in between. The DNA of the CDR3 is TGTGCCAGCAGTGAAAGACAGGCCGGTGGCTACACCTTC. It yields the protein CASSERQAGGYTF.